The sample holds many counts of the clone carrying this T cell receptor (beta chain). Its target is unknown. Unique molecular identifiers were incorporated when the TCRbeta library was constructed. In TCRdb, the PCR reads were re-called with MiXCR into one record per CDR3 protein. The sample holds about 240,000 distinct CDR3 sequences, about 26% seen once. The germline V gene has CDR1 MNHNS and CDR2 SASEGT. The trim removed 7 bases at V and 6 bases at J, leaving 10 bases unmatched. The CDR3 spans 15 residues. The data are from a study of T-cell reconstitution after alpha-beta-depleted transplantation in children. General study findings and limits: The origin of alpha-beta T cells about two months after transplant was reportedly several hundred expanded graft clones.

The sample here was PBMCs, taken before TCRalphabeta/CD19-depleted stem cell transplant. This receptor was identified in a girl aged 2 to 10 with Fanconi anemia, due to receive a stem cell transplant. V gene TRBV6-1 combines with J gene TRBJ1-4; 8 bases are a match to TRBD1. CDR3 DNA sequence: TGTGCCAGCATCGAGGCGCAGGGGGCGTATGAAAAACTGTTTTTT. As protein: CASIEAQGAYEKLFF.